Presented here are 27 T cell receptor beta chains from one specimen sequenced in a study of T cells in Graves' hyperthyroidism and ophthalmopathy. There were TCR beta CDR3 regions amplified from RNA transcripts. First-round RT-PCR of the TCR CDR3 relied on the HTBI primer set. TCRdb re-called the multiplex PCR reads through MiXCR, storing one row per CDR3 protein. The sample contains 700,000 or so distinct CDR3 sequences, approximately 14% of which appear only once. What was sequenced was blood. These receptors all come from a woman in her fifties or sixties with Graves' ophthalmopathy.

V and J are TRBV5-1 and TRBJ2-7; D might be TRBD2 (6 bases). The CDR3 has 15 amino acids. The V gene's germline CDR1 is SGHRS and CDR2 YFSETQ. Trimming removed 5 bases from V and 2 bases from J, with 17 bases in between. The CDR3 DNA reads as TGCGCCAGCAGTGGAGGGGACGGAGTCGCCTACGAGCAGTACTTC. It is translated as CASSGGDGVAYEQYF. The full variable domain, rest sourced from reference TRBV5-1 and TRBJ2-7, is KAGVTQTPRYLIKTRGQQVTLSCSPISGHRSVSWYQQTPGQGLQFLFEYFSETQRNKGNFPGRFSGRQFSNSRSEMNVSTLELGDSALYLCASSGGDGVAYEQYFGPGTRLTVT.

Many counts were recorded for this clonotype. The rearrangement uses TRBV7-9 and TRBJ2-1, with 7 bases matching TRBD2. V was pared by 3 bases and J by 4 bases, with 9 bases of the junction left unmatched. Germline V gene sequence: CDR1 SEHNR, CDR2 FQNEAQ (reference sequence). The CDR3 totals 16 residues. The CDR3 region has the DNA TGTGCCAGCAGCTTGTCGGGTGGCGGGAGTTACAATGAGCAGTTCTTC. The encoded protein is CASSLSGGGSYNEQFF.

This chain links TRBV7-6 with TRBJ1-3; possibly TRBD1 for D (5 bases). The CDR3 runs to 17 residues. V was trimmed by 5 bases and J by 3 bases, leaving 20 bases between them. CDR1 is SGHVS, CDR2 FNYEAQ, per germline. CDR3: CASSQTQGGGFGNTIYF. The DNA for the CDR3 is TGTGCCAGCAGCCAGACCCAAGGTGGGGGATTTGGAAACACCATATATTTT. The whole variable domain, filled in from reference TRBV7-6 and TRBJ1-3, reads GAGVSQSPRYKVTKRGQDVALRCDPISGHVSLYWYRQALGQGPEFLTYFNYEAQQDKSGLPNDRFSAERPEGSISTLTIQRTEQRDSAMYRCASSQTQGGGFGNTIYFGEGSWLTVV.

The chain uses TRBV4-2 and TRBJ1-6; a weak D match, TRBD1 (5 bases). Germline CDR1 LGHNA, CDR2 YNFKEQ. V was pared by 1 base and J by 7 bases, with 11 bases between. This CDR3 is 15 amino acids long. Here the CDR3 DNA reads TGTGCCAGCAGCCAAGTGGCACAGGACAATTCACCCCTCCACTTT. Translated, it gives CASSQVAQDNSPLHF.

The chain is built from TRBV9 and TRBJ2-5; 7 bases line up with TRBD2. Trimming cost V 5 bases and J 0 bases; bases outside gene matches: 13. The CDR3 has 17 residues. The germline gives CDR1 SGDLS, CDR2 YYNGEE. The DNA of the CDR3 is TGTGCCAGCAGTTTACTTGGTCGGGGGGAGCACCAAGAGACCCAGTACTTC. Translation: CASSLLGRGEHQETQYF. Complete variable domain (other parts from reference TRBV9 and TRBJ2-5): DSGVTQTPKHLITATGQRVTLRCSPRSGDLSVYWYQQSLDQGLQFLIQYYNGEERAKGNILERFSAQQFPDLHSELNLSSLELGDSALYFCASSLLGRGEHQETQYFGPGTRLLVL.

This clonotype was observed many times. The rearrangement links TRBV6-1 to TRBJ1-5; D unresolved. Trimming left V 2 bases short and J 0 bases short, with 20 bases between. Germline CDR1 MNHNS, CDR2 SASEGT. CDR3 length equals 19 residues. CDR3 loop: CASSEKGLKAANSNQPQHF. CDR3 nucleotides: TGTGCCAGCAGTGAAAAAGGGTTAAAGGCTGCCAATAGCAATCAGCCCCAGCATTTT.

This clonotype has at least ten counts. The chain is built from TRBV7-2 and TRBJ2-3; weak D call: TRBD2 (6 bases). The V end lost 7 bases, the J end lost 1 base, and 21 bases lay between the germline ends. Germline lookup yields CDR1 SGHTA and CDR2 FQGNSA. This CDR3 region has 17 residues. CDR3: CASKKRGPGDRTDTQYF. The CDR3 DNA reads TGTGCCAGCAAAAAAAGGGGTCCGGGGGACCGCACAGATACGCAGTATTTT.

This chain joins TRBV19 and TRBJ1-6; no clear D gene. Germline V gene sequence: CDR1 LNHDA, CDR2 SQIVND (reference sequence). CDR3 length: 13 amino acids. Deletions cut 5 bases from V and 8 bases from J, with 10 bases between. The CDR3 DNA reads as TGTGCCAGTAGTCAGGTAGCGGATTCACCCCTCCACTTT. As protein: CASSQVADSPLHF.

J is TRBJ2-2 and V is TRBV7-3, with 8 bases fitting TRBD2. V trimming: 11 bases; J trimming: 2 bases; junction bases outside the gene matches: 13. Germline V gene sequence: CDR1 SGHTA, CDR2 FQGTGA. The CDR3 spans 16 residues. The CDR3 bases are TGTGCCGGCGGTACCCGAGCGGGAGCTAACACCGGGGAGCTGTTTTTT. This gives the protein CAGGTRAGANTGELFF.

Ten or more counts support this clonotype. V is TRBV28 and J is TRBJ2-7, with a tentative D call TRBD2 (5 bases). The length of the CDR3 is 13 residues. V was pared by 3 bases and J by 5 bases, with 11 bases between. The germline V gene has CDR1 MDHEN and CDR2 SYDVKM. CDR3 DNA sequence: TGTGCCAGCAGTTTTAGAGGGATCCACGAGCAGTACTTC. Protein: CASSFRGIHEQYF.

At least ten counts were recorded for this clonotype. The V and J genes are TRBV5-1 and TRBJ2-2, with D uncertain. CDR3 size: 15 residues. CDR1 SGHRS and CDR2 YFSETQ come from the germline V gene. V shed 0 bases and J shed 5 bases, with 11 bases lying between them. DNA for the CDR3: TGCGCCAGCAGCTTGGCCGTAATTAGTACCGGGGAGCTGTTTTTT. Amino acid sequence: CASSLAVISTGELFF.

This clonotype has more than one count but fewer than ten. The genes are TRBV15 and TRBJ1-2; possible D gene TRBD1, 5 bases. With 5 bases removed from V and 2 bases from J, the gap between germline ends came to 12 bases. CDR3 length equals 14 residues. Germline loops: CDR1 LNHNV, CDR2 YYDKDF (reference sequence). The CDR3 DNA sequence: TGTGCCACCAGCCCAGCGACAGTGAACTATGGCTACACCTTC. Residues: CATSPATVNYGYTF.

The chain is built from TRBV28 and TRBJ2-3, with 12 positions matching TRBD2. Per the germline V gene, CDR1 is MDHEN and CDR2 is SYDVKM. CDR3 length equals 17 residues. Unmatched junction bases numbered 7, after V lost 5 bases and J lost 1 base. The CDR3 sequence is CASSPRLAGARTDTQYF. CDR3 coding DNA: TGTGCCAGCAGTCCAAGACTAGCGGGAGCCCGCACAGATACGCAGTATTTT.

The chain couples TRBV28 to TRBJ2-5; a weak D match, TRBD2 (7 bases). Germline loops: CDR1 MDHEN, CDR2 SYDVKM. The CDR3 length is 13 residues. Deletions cut 5 bases from V and 3 bases from J, with 10 bases between. CDR3 sequence reads: CASSGGDKETQYF. In DNA form, the CDR3 reads TGTGCCAGCAGTGGGGGGGACAAAGAGACCCAGTACTTC.

The chain employs TRBV27 and TRBJ2-2; 12 bases align to TRBD2. Germline CDR1 and CDR2: MNHEY and SMNVEV (reference sequence). Trimming removed 2 bases from V and 3 bases from J; junction bases left unmatched: 10. This CDR3 contains 19 residues. CDR3 region: CASSLRVLAGGSHTGELFF. Written as DNA, the CDR3 is TGTGCCAGCAGTTTAAGGGTACTAGCGGGAGGATCGCACACCGGGGAGCTGTTTTTT.

This clonotype has only a few counts. This chain links TRBV10-3 with TRBJ2-3; D gene unclear. Germline loops: CDR1 ENHRY, CDR2 SYGVKD. The CDR3 spans 17 residues. V shed 0 bases and J shed 0 bases, with 13 bases lying between them. The CDR3 reads CAISESETRTSTDTQYF. The CDR3 bases are TGTGCCATCAGTGAGTCCGAGACCCGAACTAGCACAGATACGCAGTATTTT.

This clonotype was detected many times. J is TRBJ2-2 and V is TRBV7-2; 11 nucleotides line up with TRBD2. Unmatched junction bases numbered 3, after V lost 1 base and J lost 5 bases. Germline V gives CDR1 SGHTA, CDR2 FQGNSA. This CDR3 spans 16 amino acids. The CDR3 loop reads CASSLVSGRGTGELFF. The CDR3, as DNA: TGTGCCAGCAGCTTAGTTAGCGGGAGGGGAACCGGGGAGCTGTTTTTT.

This clonotype was recorded at least ten times. The genes are TRBV7-3 and TRBJ1-1, with 8 bases matching TRBD1. Trimming took 1 base from V and 5 from J; bases not matched to a gene: 12. Germline CDR1 and CDR2: SGHTA and FQGTGA. The CDR3 has 17 residues. The CDR3 sequence: CASSLRAGGAFVTEAFF. Written as DNA, the CDR3 is TGTGCCAGCAGCTTAAGGGCAGGGGGCGCTTTTGTGACTGAAGCTTTCTTT.

This clonotype has a count of ten or more. The gene calls are TRBV6-1 and TRBJ1-5; D gene uncertain. CDR1 MNHNS and CDR2 SASEGT come from the germline V gene. Deletions cut 6 bases from V and 11 bases from J, with 14 bases between. This CDR3 is 12 amino acids long. The CDR3 DNA follows: TGTGCCAGCAGCCCCGTTCAGAGGGCCCAGCATTTT. Its protein is CASSPVQRAQHF.

This clonotype counts as medium-sized. The J gene is TRBJ1-5, the V gene TRBV6-4; D call uncertain. The V gene's germline CDR1 is MRHNA and CDR2 SNTAGT. CDR3 length: 13 amino acids. Trimming took 0 bases from V and 1 from J, leaving 1 base between them. The CDR3 region is CASSDSSNQPQHF. The CDR3 bases are TGTGCCAGCAGTGACTCGAGCAATCAGCCCCAGCATTTT.

At least ten counts were recorded for this clonotype. The genes are TRBV7-9 and TRBJ2-3, with TRBD2 identical over 10 bases. Germline V CDR1 and CDR2: SEHNR, FQNEAQ (reference sequence). The trim removed 3 bases at V and 1 base at J, leaving 1 base unmatched. This CDR3 spans 15 amino acids. CDR3: CASSFTSGGTDTQYF. The CDR3 nucleotides read TGTGCCAGCAGCTTTACTAGCGGGGGCACAGATACGCAGTATTTT.

This clonotype turned up a few times. This chain uses TRBV28 with TRBJ1-5; TRBD1 might be the D (5 bases). This CDR3 has 16 residues. The germline gives CDR1 MDHEN, CDR2 SYDVKM. V lost 6 bases to trimming and J lost 3 bases, with 18 bases between them. The CDR3 DNA reads TGTGCCAGCAGCTATAGTACGGGACGGGACAATCAGCCCCAGCATTTT. Translating it yields CASSYSTGRDNQPQHF.

This clonotype was recorded at least ten times. One end of the junction varies from germline; a read error may be responsible. The rearrangement joins TRBV12-3 or TRBV12-4 to TRBJ2-5, with no clear D. The CDR3 extends over 15 amino acids. The CDR3 sequence is CASSSKLLSRGTQYF. Here the CDR3 DNA reads TGCGCCAGCAGTTCCAAGTTGTTGAGTAGAGGGACCCAGTACTTC.

Only a few counts were recorded for this clonotype. CDR3 in DNA: TGCAGCGTTGAAGTGCCCGGGACAGGGAGAGAGACCCAGTACTTC. It yields the protein CSVEVPGTGRETQYF. The chain joins TRBV29-1 to TRBJ2-5; TRBD1 aligns across 9 bases. The V segment lost 1 base and the J segment 4 bases; nucleotides outside the gene matches: 7. CDR1 and CDR2 (germline): SQVTM, ANQGSEA. The CDR3 has 15 amino acids. The whole variable domain, remainder taken from reference TRBV29-1 and TRBJ2-5, is SAVISQKPSRDICQRGTSLTIQCQVDSQVTMMFWYRQQPGQSLTLIATANQGSEATYESGFVIDKFPISRPNLTFSTLTVSNMSPEDSSIYLCSVEVPGTGRETQYFGPGTRLLVL.

This sequence joins TRBV5-8 and TRBJ2-2; D possibly corresponds to TRBD2 (5 bases). The V and J ends lost 0 bases and 5 bases respectively, with 17 bases between them. Germline lookup yields CDR1 SGHTS and CDR2 YDEGEE. There are 17 residues in the CDR3. The CDR3 spells CASSLGRERPWTGELFF. Here the CDR3 DNA reads TGTGCCAGCAGCTTGGGTAGGGAGCGCCCCTGGACCGGGGAGCTGTTTTTT.

This clonotype has a count of ten or more. Compared with germline, one end of the junction differs, possibly owing to a read error. J is TRBJ1-4 and V is TRBV5-6; no firm D call. Germline V gene lookup returns CDR1 SGHDT and CDR2 YYEEEE. The CDR3 contains 14 residues. CDR3 sequence: CASRLGLANEKLFF. CDR3 bases: TGTGCCAGCAGATTGGGATTGGCTAATGAAAAACTGTTTTTT.

This clonotype occurred many times. The J gene is TRBJ2-7, the V gene TRBV6-2 or TRBV6-3; TRBD1 matches 9 bases. V was pared by 5 bases and J by 7 bases, with 15 bases of the junction left unmatched. Looked up from germline, CDR1 is MNHEY and CDR2 is SVGEGT. The CDR3 contains 16 residues. CDR3 loop: CASSDPIWTGVGEQYF. The CDR3 region has the DNA TGTGCCAGCAGTGACCCTATCTGGACAGGGGTAGGGGAGCAGTACTTC.